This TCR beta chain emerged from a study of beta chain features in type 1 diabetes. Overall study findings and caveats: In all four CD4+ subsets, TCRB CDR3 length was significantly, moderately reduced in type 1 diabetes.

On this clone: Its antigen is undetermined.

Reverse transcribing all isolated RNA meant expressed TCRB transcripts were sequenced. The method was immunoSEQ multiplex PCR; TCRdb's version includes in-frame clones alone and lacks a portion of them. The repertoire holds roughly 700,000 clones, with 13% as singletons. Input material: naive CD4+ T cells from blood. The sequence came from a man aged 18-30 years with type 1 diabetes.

CDR3 sequence reads: CASDSHVSNEQFF. For the CDR3, the DNA is TGTGCCAGCGACTCACACGTATCGAATGAGCAGTTCTTC. The rearrangement links TRBV28 to TRBJ2-1, with D unresolved. V gave up 8 bases and J gave up 7 bases, with 15 bases separating them. The CDR3 has 13 residues. CDR1 is MDHEN, CDR2 SYDVKM, per germline. The full variable domain, its missing parts supplied by reference TRBV28 and TRBJ2-1, is DVKVTQSSRYLVKRTGEKVFLECVQDMDHENMFWYRQDPGLGLRLIYFSYDVKMKEKGDIPEGYSVSREKKERFSLILESASTNQTSMYLCASDSHVSNEQFFGPGTRLTVL.